One and the same sample provided the 15 T cell receptor beta chains below, sequenced in a study of T-cell memory formation after mild COVID-19. MiXCR was run by TCRdb on the 5' RACE reads, yielding one entry per CDR3 protein. The sample carries about 140,000 distinct CDR3 sequences, roughly 14% recorded once. Sample: PBMCs or a T cell subset sorted from them (not recorded which). The source of these receptors is an adult woman who had mild COVID-19 (a few samples of this study predate the infection). Cell type and time point are not known.

In DNA, the CDR3 is TGTGCCAGCAGCCCCCCGGCTGCTTACAATGAGCAGTTCTTC. This codes for CASSPPAAYNEQFF. The genes are TRBV7-2 and TRBJ2-1, with D unresolved. CDR1 SGHTA and CDR2 FQGNSA come from the germline V gene. V lost 5 bases and J 4 bases, leaving 12 bases between the germline ends. This CDR3 spans 14 amino acids.

This clonotype was recorded many times. The chain links TRBV19 to TRBJ2-6; D is possibly TRBD1 or TRBD2 (5 bases each). CDR3 size: 14 residues. Germline V gene sequence: CDR1 LNHDA, CDR2 SQIVND (reference sequence). V lost 3 bases to trimming and J lost 4 bases, with 7 bases between them. CDR3 region: CASSMGDGANVLTF. DNA of the CDR3: TGTGCCAGTAGTATGGGGGACGGGGCCAACGTCCTGACTTTC.

CDR3 loop: CASSSEGIYGYTF. CDR3 DNA: TGTGCCAGCAGTTCTGAGGGAATCTATGGCTACACCTTC. V gene TRBV6-2 or TRBV6-3 combines with J gene TRBJ1-2; no definite D call. Germline values: CDR1 MNHEY, CDR2 SVGEGT. CDR3 size: 13 residues. Trimming left V 4 bases short and J 4 bases short, with 10 bases between.

This clonotype came up many times. The V call is TRBV12-3 or TRBV12-4, the J call TRBJ1-1; possible D gene TRBD1, 6 bases. The CDR3 totals 18 residues. V lost 6 bases and J lost 5, with 28 bases in between. DNA of the CDR3: TGTGCCAGCAGACATGATCGGGCCCAGGGGAGTGTTTGGACTGAAGCTTTCTTT. Its translation is CASRHDRAQGSVWTEAFF.

CDR3 coding DNA: TGCGCCAGCAGCTTGATCCCACAAGAGACCCAGTACTTC. Its protein is CASSLIPQETQYF. The chain carries TRBV5-1 and TRBJ2-5; D unresolved. The CDR3 covers 13 residues. Trimming shortened V by 1 base and J by 2 bases, and 6 bases separated the two germline ends. Per germline, CDR1 SGHRS and CDR2 YFSETQ.

This clonotype was detected only once. This chain uses TRBV11-2 with TRBJ2-7; D is unclear. The V end lost 1 base, the J end lost 2 bases, and 3 bases lay between the germline ends. CDR1 is SGHAT, CDR2 FQNNGV, per germline. This CDR3 contains 12 residues. The CDR3 nucleotides read TGTGCCAGCAGCTTAGCACCCTACGAGCAGTACTTC. This encodes CASSLAPYEQYF.

In this sample, this clonotype turned up a few times. It is likely a read error, because the conserved phenylalanine at the end of the CDR3 is missing. It is unclear where the CDR3 begins or ends on the DNA, so no DNA is shown, and the CDR3 is as TCRdb lists it. V usage is TRBV12-3 or TRBV12-4 and J usage is TRBJ2-7; whether TRBD1, the table's D call, matches the DNA was not checked. The CDR3 extends over 10 residues, inclusive of both ends. The CDR3 here is CASSLGRRVA.

This clonotype was recorded a few times. The J gene is TRBJ2-7, the V gene TRBV19; D perhaps matches TRBD2 (6 bases). The germline CDR1 and CDR2 sequences are LNHDA and SQIVND (reference sequence). Trimming stripped 4 bases from V and 5 bases from J, with 18 bases between. The CDR3 totals 15 residues. The CDR3 here is CASSKQEGSFHEQYF. The CDR3 DNA sequence: TGTGCCAGTAGTAAACAGGAGGGGAGCTTCCACGAGCAGTACTTC. The full variable domain, with the rest looked up from reference TRBV19 and TRBJ2-7, is DGGITQSPKYLFRKEGQNVTLSCEQNLNHDAMYWYRQDPGQGLRLIYYSQIVNDFQKGDIAEGYSVSREKKESFPLTVTSAQKNPTAFYLCASSKQEGSFHEQYFGPGTRLTVT.

The rearrangement links TRBV25-1 to TRBJ2-7, with a possible D match to TRBD1 (6 bases). This CDR3 contains 14 residues. V lost 9 bases and J 1 base, leaving 16 bases between the germline ends. Germline values: CDR1 MGHDK, CDR2 SYGVNS. As DNA, the CDR3 is TGTGCCAGTAGTACCGGGACACAATCCTACGAGCAGTACTTC. It specifies CASSTGTQSYEQYF.

J is TRBJ1-2 and V is TRBV15; D is undetermined. Germline V lookup: CDR1 LNHNV, CDR2 YYDKDF (reference sequence). The CDR3 loop spans 12 amino acids. Between the trimmed V and J ends, which lost 0 bases and 4 bases, there was a span of 3 bases. CDR3 protein: CATSRDFYGYTF. The CDR3 DNA reads TGTGCCACCAGCAGAGATTTCTATGGCTACACCTTC. Together with reference TRBV15 and TRBJ1-2, the CDR3 gives the full variable domain: DAMVIQNPRYQVTQFGKPVTLSCSQTLNHNVMYWYQQKSSQAPKLLFHYYDKDFNNEADTPDNFQSRRPNTSFCFLDIRSPGLGDTAMYLCATSRDFYGYTFGSGTRLTVV.

This clonotype has just a few counts. V gene TRBV12-3 or TRBV12-4 combines with J gene TRBJ2-1; D is possibly TRBD2 (5 bases). The length of the CDR3 is 15 residues. Trimming shortened V by 2 bases and J by 10 bases, and 18 bases separated the two germline ends. DNA for the CDR3: TGTGCCAGCAGTTTACTGGGAGCCATCCCGGGAGAGCAGTTCTTC. Its protein product is CASSLLGAIPGEQFF.

Only a few counts were recorded for this clonotype. The chain combines TRBV5-6 with TRBJ2-1, with D uncertain. V lost 4 bases to trimming and J lost 3 bases, with 11 bases between them. This CDR3 is 14 amino acids long. The germline V gene has CDR1 SGHDT and CDR2 YYEEEE. Here the CDR3 DNA reads TGTGCCAGCAGCCAAGGACGGAGCTACAATGAGCAGTTCTTC. It translates to CASSQGRSYNEQFF.

This rearrangement joins TRBV7-9 to TRBJ2-7; D possibly corresponds to TRBD2 (5 bases). This CDR3 region has 14 residues. V was clipped by 3 bases and J by 0 bases, with 9 bases between them. Germline V gene lookup returns CDR1 SEHNR and CDR2 FQNEAQ (reference sequence). The CDR3 bases are TGTGCCAGCAGCTTCGGTGGGAGCTCCTACGAGCAGTACTTC. Its protein product is CASSFGGSSYEQYF.

CDR3: CASSLEDSSETQYF. The DNA for the CDR3 is TGCGCCAGCAGCCTGGAAGACAGCTCAGAGACCCAGTACTTC. This rearrangement joins TRBV5-1 to TRBJ2-5; weak D call: TRBD1 (5 bases). This CDR3 spans 14 amino acids. The V gene's germline CDR1 is SGHRS and CDR2 YFSETQ. V shed 4 bases and J shed 4 bases, with 14 bases lying between them.

This clonotype was seen more than once but under ten times. The rearrangement joins TRBV29-1 to TRBJ1-1; D uncertain. Germline values: CDR1 SQVTM, CDR2 ANQGSEA. This CDR3 region has 13 residues. The V and J ends lost 0 bases and 1 base respectively, with 6 bases between them. CDR3 coding DNA: TGCAGCGTTGAAGATCTGGCGAACACTGAAGCTTTCTTT. Amino acids: CSVEDLANTEAFF.